This TCR beta chain was profiled in a study of blood T cell repertoires in COVID-19. Across the study: The origin of the acute and convalescent COVID-19 samples was the United States, Italy and Spain. The cDNA or gDNA used as material had been derived from T cells, B-cell-depleted T cells, or PBMCs.

Study processing details: Reference gene primer amplification yielded estimated nucleated cell counts. Repertoires were generated with immunoSEQ multiplex PCR, while TCRdb's copy carries only in-frame clones and drops some. D and trimming were read from the DNA, whereas the V and J calls and clone size are those reported in that table. The sample includes 120,000 or so clones, about 83% of them seen just once. Trimming stripped 5 bases from V and 2 bases from J, with 9 bases between. The germline V gene has CDR1 SEHNR and CDR2 FQNEAQ (reference sequence). The CDR3 length is 13 residues. This sequence originates from a man in his 60s with acute or convalescent COVID-19. This chain links TRBV7-9 with TRBJ1-1, with D tentatively TRBD1 (5 bases). Sequencing was done on a sample of peripheral blood. The CDR3 sequence is CASSKGQNTEAFF. The DNA of the CDR3 is TGTGCCAGCAGCAAAGGACAAAACACTGAAGCTTTCTTT. Drawing the rest from reference TRBV7-9 and TRBJ1-1, the complete variable domain is DTGVSQNPRHKITKRGQNVTFRCDPISEHNRLYWYRQTLGQGPEFLTYFQNEAQLEKSRLLSDRFSAERPKGSFSTLEIQRTEQGDSAMYLCASSKGQNTEAFFGQGTRLTVV.